A single sample gave rise to the 11 T cell receptor beta chains below, sequenced in a study of blood T cells in healthy people across ages. The second PCR ran roughly 6 to 12 cycles with a sample-barcoded 5' primer and J-beta primers. MiXCR was run by TCRdb on the 5' RACE reads, yielding one entry per CDR3 protein. The data contain under 850,000 distinct CDR3 sequences, about 34% of them singletons. Specimen: blood. The receptors were gathered from a man aged 18-30 years in good health.

Only a few counts were recorded for this clonotype. This rearrangement joins TRBV5-1 to TRBJ1-4; 12 bases fit TRBD1. This CDR3 is built from 18 residues. In germline, CDR1 is SGHRS, CDR2 YFSETQ. The V and J ends lost 4 bases and 5 bases, in that order; junction bases with no gene match: 12. CDR3 bases: TGCGCCAGCAGCCCCGGGACAGGGGGCGAGGAAACCAATGAAAAACTGTTTTTT. It yields the protein CASSPGTGGEETNEKLFF.

This clonotype was observed a handful of times. V gene TRBV20-1 combines with J gene TRBJ2-5; D not certain. The germline V gene encodes CDR1 DFQATT and CDR2 SNEGSKA (reference sequence). The CDR3 spans 12 residues. The germline V and J ends were trimmed by 3 bases and 3 bases, with 8 bases remaining between them. This chain's CDR3 is CSARGQEETQYF. In DNA, the CDR3 is TGCAGTGCTAGGGGTCAGGAAGAGACCCAGTACTTC.

For this clonotype: It may be a read error: a sequence one base away is much more abundant. The chain joins TRBV29-1 to TRBJ1-2; 7 positions match TRBD1. The germline V gene has CDR1 SQVTM and CDR2 ANQGSEA. Unmatched junction bases numbered 26, after V lost 5 bases and J lost 8 bases. This CDR3 comprises 18 residues. The CDR3 here is CSVPTSLYQQGTGRGYTF. CDR3 DNA sequence: TGCAGCGTTCCTACGAGCTTATACCAACAGGGGACGGGAAGGGGCTACACCTTC.

This clonotype was recorded only once. Germline and junction disagree at one end, which may indicate a read error. The V gene is TRBV4-3, the J gene TRBJ1-5, with TRBD1 matching over 8 bases. Germline loops: CDR1 LGHNA, CDR2 YSLEER. This CDR3 region has 16 residues. The CDR3: CASNQPRDRKNQPQHF. In DNA, the CDR3 is TGCGCCAGCAACCAACCACGGGACAGGAAGAATCAGCCCCAGCATTTT.

Ten or more counts support this clonotype. The chain has TRBV29-1 and TRBJ2-1; 9 bases are a match to TRBD2. Germline CDR1 reads SQVTM; CDR2 reads ANQGSEA. The length of the CDR3 is 15 residues. V gave up 7 bases and J gave up 5 bases; unmatched junction bases: 12. For the CDR3, the DNA is TGCAGCGGGTCTAGCGGGGTACGGACAAACAATGAGCAGTTCTTC. Protein: CSGSSGVRTNNEQFF.

In its sample, this clonotype was seen a few times. This chain connects TRBV10-3 to TRBJ1-5; 8 bases map to TRBD1. The germline gives CDR1 ENHRY, CDR2 SYGVKD. The CDR3 contains 15 residues. The J segment lost 6 bases and the V segment lost 10 bases, leaving 14 bases of the junction unmatched. The CDR3 is CATGGGQEAVQPQHF. CDR3 nucleotides: TGTGCCACAGGGGGGGGACAGGAGGCGGTTCAGCCCCAGCATTTT.

To note about this clonotype: A read error may account for a junction end that differs from germline. The rearrangement joins TRBV7-9 to TRBJ1-1; a weak D match, TRBD1 (6 bases). CDR3 size: 15 residues. CDR1 is SEHNR, CDR2 FQNEAQ, per germline (reference sequence). The chain's CDR3 is CVSSNRVLGNTEAFF. CDR3 bases: TGTGTCAGCAGCAACAGGGTTCTAGGAAACACTGAAGCTTTCTTT.

This clonotype was counted only a few times. The gene calls are TRBV25-1 and TRBJ2-3, with unresolved D. Trimming cost V 6 bases and J 4 bases, with 11 bases left between them. Looked up from germline, CDR1 is MGHDK and CDR2 is SYGVNS. The CDR3 covers 13 residues. The CDR3 DNA is TGTGCCAGCAGCGAGTCTCGGCCAGATACGCAGTATTTT. Its protein product is CASSESRPDTQYF. The whole variable domain, filled in from reference TRBV25-1 and TRBJ2-3, reads EADIYQTPRYLVIGTGKKITLECSQTMGHDKMYWYQQDPGMELHLIHYSYGVNSTEKGDLSSESTVSRIRTEHFPLTLESARPSHTSQYLCASSESRPDTQYFGPGTRLTVL.

This clonotype was seen only a few times. J is TRBJ2-1 and V is TRBV20-1; weak D call: TRBD2 (5 bases). The CDR3 is made up of 15 amino acids. Trimming shortened V by 1 base and J by 5 bases, and 15 bases separated the two germline ends. CDR1 is DFQATT and CDR2 is SNEGSKA in the germline V gene (reference sequence). DNA for the CDR3: TGCAGTGCTAGAGGTTCCGGGGTTGGGGACAATGAGCAGTTCTTC. Its protein product is CSARGSGVGDNEQFF.

The chain has TRBV7-2 and TRBJ2-5; 9 bases map to TRBD1. Near its end, the DNA agrees better with TRBJ2-7, so the J call may be wrong. CDR1 is SGHTA, CDR2 FQGNSA, per germline. This CDR3 spans 14 amino acids. CDR3 sequence (DNA): TGTGCCAGCAGCTTTAGGACAGGGGAGGGCGAGCAGTACTTC. Residues: CASSFRTGEGEQYF.

This chain uses TRBV6-1 with TRBJ1-2; unclear D gene. Trimming pared 7 bases from V and 1 base from J, leaving 19 bases between. CDR1 and CDR2 from the germline V gene are MNHNS and SASEGT. The length of the CDR3 is 16 residues. The CDR3 DNA sequence: TGTGCCAGCATCCCCATGGCAGCGACCAATAACTATGGCTACACCTTC. This codes for CASIPMAATNNYGYTF.